Listed below are T cell receptor beta chains from one sample, sequenced in a study of T cells after yellow fever vaccination. TCRdb itself ran the 5' RACE reads through MiXCR, one entry per CDR3 protein. The sample lists 450,000 to 650,000 distinct CDR3 sequences, 13% seen once, with around 15% in the top ten. The starting material was PBMCs, obtained on the day of the yellow fever booster vaccination. The receptors derive from a man aged 25 to 45 who received the YFV17D yellow fever vaccine. The CDR3 runs from the conserved cysteine through the conserved F or W. The D gene is left open where the match is weak. Clone size is given for some rows only: seen once, a few or many times, or a class if the clone is expanded.

V gene	clone size	J gene	D gene	CDR3 protein	CDR3 DNA
TRBV6-2/TRBV6-3	-	TRBJ1-1	-	CASRDNPNTEAFF	TGTGCCAGCAGGGACAACCCGAACACTGAAGCTTTCTTT
TRBV9	few	TRBJ2-7	TRBD2	CASSVSASGKYEQYF	TGTGCCAGCAGCGTGTCGGCTAGCGGGAAGTACGAGCAGTACTTC
TRBV5-8	few	TRBJ2-1	TRBD2	CASSNGLAVNEQFF	TGTGCCAGCAGCAACGGACTAGCGGTCAATGAGCAGTTCTTC
TRBV5-1	once	TRBJ2-4	-	CASSPGWVLASGNIQYF	TGCGCCAGCAGCCCTGGCTGGGTGCTAGCGAGTGGGAACATTCAGTACTTC
TRBV5-4	-	TRBJ2-5	-	CASSSGGGALKPQETQYF	TGTGCCAGCAGCTCGGGGGGCGGAGCCCTCAAGCCCCAAGAGACCCAGTACTTC
TRBV18	-	TRBJ2-1	TRBD2	CASSPDLAGYNEQFF	TGTGCCAGCTCACCAGACCTAGCGGGGTACAATGAGCAGTTCTTC
TRBV7-8	few	TRBJ2-2	TRBD2	CASPTSSIAGMGELFF	TGTGCCAGCCCCACATCCTCCATAGCGGGAATGGGGGAGCTGTTTTTT
TRBV20-1	few	TRBJ2-2	-	CSATRVRRGSGELFF	TGCAGTGCCACGCGAGTGAGGAGAGGGAGCGGGGAGCTGTTTTTT
TRBV20-1	-	TRBJ2-5	-	CSARPTYAEETQYF	TGCAGTGCTAGGCCTACCTACGCAGAAGAGACCCAGTACTTC
TRBV4-3	-	TRBJ1-1	-	CASSPSRGGTEAFF	TGCGCCAGCAGCCCCAGCCGGGGTGGCACTGAAGCTTTCTTT
TRBV7-8	-	TRBJ2-3	-	CASSPKTGLGTDTQYF	TGTGCCAGCAGCCCGAAGACCGGGCTTGGCACAGATACGCAGTATTTT
TRBV5-6	-	TRBJ2-1	TRBD2	CASSFKSLGVLASYNEQFF	TGTGCCAGCAGCTTTAAGAGCCTCGGGGTACTAGCGAGCTACAATGAGCAGTTCTTC
TRBV7-9	-	TRBJ1-1	TRBD1	CASTLGQDGAFF	TGTGCCAGCACTCTCGGACAGGATGGGGCTTTCTTT
TRBV6-2/TRBV6-3	few	TRBJ2-7	-	CASSRPLGLQTYEQYF	TGTGCCAGCAGCCGGCCGTTGGGACTCCAGACCTACGAGCAGTACTTC
TRBV12-3/TRBV12-4	-	TRBJ2-1	TRBD2	CASSLVASSGRSEQFF	TGTGCCAGCAGTTTAGTGGCTTCCAGCGGGAGGTCTGAGCAGTTCTTC
TRBV15	few	TRBJ1-5	-	CATSTGTSGRREPQHF	TGTGCCACCAGCACGGGGACGTCCGGTCGAAGGGAGCCCCAGCATTTT
TRBV5-1	-	TRBJ2-3	TRBD1	CASSHDRADTQYF	TGCGCCAGCAGCCATGACAGGGCTGATACGCAGTATTTT
TRBV20-1	-	TRBJ2-3	TRBD2	CSASSGTGTDTQYF	TGCAGTGCGTCTAGCGGGACCGGCACAGATACGCAGTATTTT
TRBV6-6	few	TRBJ2-1	-	CASSYRSNDEQFF	TGTGCCAGCAGTTACAGAAGTAACGATGAGCAGTTCTTC
TRBV5-4	-	TRBJ2-3	TRBD2	CASRGTSGGSTDTQYF	TGTGCCAGCAGGGGGACTAGCGGAGGGAGTACAGATACGCAGTATTTT
TRBV29-1	-	TRBJ1-5	TRBD1	CSVALGTGVQPQHF	TGCAGCGTTGCCCTAGGGACAGGGGTTCAGCCCCAGCATTTT
TRBV6-2/TRBV6-3	-	TRBJ2-5	-	CASSYVGTQYQETQYF	TGTGCCAGCAGTTACGTTGGGACGCAATACCAAGAGACCCAGTACTTC
TRBV5-8	many	TRBJ2-1	TRBD2	CASSSNIAGDEQFF	TGTGCCAGCAGCTCAAATATAGCGGGAGATGAGCAGTTCTTC
TRBV7-2	few	TRBJ2-1	TRBD2	CASSLEVSGNNEQFF	TGTGCCAGCAGCTTAGAGGTTAGCGGGAACAATGAGCAGTTCTTC
TRBV12-3/TRBV12-4	-	TRBJ2-4	TRBD2	CASIPGAGSFAGGTKNIQYF	TGTGCCAGCATTCCCGGTGCAGGGTCGTTTGCGGGAGGTACCAAAAACATTCAGTACTTC
TRBV5-1	few	TRBJ2-5	-	CASSLEFETQYF	TGCGCCAGCAGCTTGGAATTTGAGACCCAGTACTTC
TRBV9	many	TRBJ2-3	TRBD2	CASSVALGASGSTDTQYF	TGTGCCAGCAGCGTAGCTTTGGGTGCTAGCGGGAGCACAGATACGCAGTATTTT
TRBV15	few	TRBJ2-2	TRBD2	CATSDPGTSGPGELFF	TGTGCCACCAGCGACCCCGGGACTAGCGGGCCCGGGGAGCTGTTTTTT
TRBV7-2	few	TRBJ2-5	TRBD2	CASSFSPGGEETQYF	TGTGCCAGCAGCTTCAGCCCGGGAGGGGAGGAGACCCAGTACTTC
TRBV6-1	few	TRBJ2-7	-	CASRLRGSGYEQYF	TGTGCCAGCAGGCTGAGGGGGAGCGGGTACGAGCAGTACTTC
TRBV21-1	-	TRBJ2-7	-	CASTPEQYF	TGTGCCAGCACCCCCGAGCAGTACTTC
TRBV19	-	TRBJ2-7	-	CASRKDEAYEQYF	TGTGCCAGTAGGAAGGATGAGGCCTACGAGCAGTACTTC
TRBV5-1	many	TRBJ2-6	TRBD1	CASSLRTGSGANVLTF	TGCGCCAGCAGCTTACGGACAGGGTCTGGGGCCAACGTCCTGACTTTC
TRBV5-6	many	TRBJ2-3	-	CASTLISDFTDTQYF	TGTGCCAGCACCCTAATCAGCGATTTCACAGATACGCAGTATTTT
TRBV28	-	TRBJ2-2	TRBD1	CASSLSYRGNTGELFF	TGTGCCAGCAGTTTATCGTACAGGGGAAACACCGGGGAGCTGTTTTTT
TRBV7-2	many	TRBJ1-1	-	CASSAGGVNTEAFF	TGTGCCAGCAGCGCGGGGGGGGTGAACACTGAAGCTTTCTTT
TRBV7-8	-	TRBJ2-7	-	CASSQGTADEQYF	TGTGCCAGCAGCCAGGGGACCGCAGACGAGCAGTACTTC